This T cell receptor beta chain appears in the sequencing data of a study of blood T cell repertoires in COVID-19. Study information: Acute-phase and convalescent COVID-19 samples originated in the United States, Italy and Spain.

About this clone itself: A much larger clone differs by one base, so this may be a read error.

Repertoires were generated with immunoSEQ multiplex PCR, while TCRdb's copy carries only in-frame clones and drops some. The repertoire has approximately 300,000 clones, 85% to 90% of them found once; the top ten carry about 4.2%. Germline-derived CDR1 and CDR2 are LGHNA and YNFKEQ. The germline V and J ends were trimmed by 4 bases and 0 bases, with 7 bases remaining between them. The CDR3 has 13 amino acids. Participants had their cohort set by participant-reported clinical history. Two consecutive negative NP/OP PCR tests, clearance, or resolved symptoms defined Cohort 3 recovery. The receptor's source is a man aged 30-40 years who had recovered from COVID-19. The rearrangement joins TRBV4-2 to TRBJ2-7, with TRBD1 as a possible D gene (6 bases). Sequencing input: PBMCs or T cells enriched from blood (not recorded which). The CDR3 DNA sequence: TGTGCCAGCAGCCGGGACACCTCCTACGAGCAGTACTTC. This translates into CASSRDTSYEQYF.